This TCR beta chain came from a study of T cell repertoires in cytomegalovirus infection. Study information: Matching HLA type, along with CMV infection, was indicated by public TCR beta signatures. Study findings and constraints: Predominance within the ex vivo response was attributable to HLA-C-restricted CMV-specific TCR beta clonotypes. Summed public TCR beta family frequency identified CMV carriers bearing the relevant HLA.

In TCRdb, the reads were re-called with MiXCR into one record per CDR3 protein. The table lists 630,000 or so distinct CDR3 sequences, less than 25% of them singletons. This clonotype appeared many times. What it binds is not known. This CDR3 is built from 15 residues. CDR1 and CDR2 from the germline V gene are LNHDA and SQIVND (reference sequence). Losses at the gene ends were 5 bases for V and 1 base for J; bases not matched to a gene: 5. The receptor was isolated from a human donor in good health (CMV status not recorded). Some clones in this sample may be carry-over from other donors' samples. The sequencing sample was made of CD8+ T cells from PBMCs. The J gene is TRBJ2-3, the V gene TRBV19, with 8 positions matching TRBD1. The CDR3 DNA follows: TGTGCCAGTAGTGTCCAGGACAGGGGCACAGATACGCAGTATTTT. The encoded protein is CASSVQDRGTDTQYF.